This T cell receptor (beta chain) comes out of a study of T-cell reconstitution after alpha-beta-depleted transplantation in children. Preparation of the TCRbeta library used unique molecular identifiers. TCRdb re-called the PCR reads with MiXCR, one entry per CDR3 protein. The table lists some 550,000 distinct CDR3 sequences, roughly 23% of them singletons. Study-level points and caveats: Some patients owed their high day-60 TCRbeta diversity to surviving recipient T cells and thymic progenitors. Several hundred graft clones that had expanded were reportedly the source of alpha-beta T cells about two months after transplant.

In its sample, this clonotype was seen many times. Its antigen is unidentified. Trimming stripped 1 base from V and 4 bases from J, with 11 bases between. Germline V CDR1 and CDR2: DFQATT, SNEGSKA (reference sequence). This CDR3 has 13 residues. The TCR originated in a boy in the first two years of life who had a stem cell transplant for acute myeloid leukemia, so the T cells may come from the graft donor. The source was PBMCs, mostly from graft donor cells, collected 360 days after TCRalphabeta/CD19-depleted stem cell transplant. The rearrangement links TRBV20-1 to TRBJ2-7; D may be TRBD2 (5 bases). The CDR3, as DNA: TGCAGTGCTAGAGGGGGAGCAAGTTACGAGCAGTACTTC. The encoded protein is CSARGGASYEQYF.